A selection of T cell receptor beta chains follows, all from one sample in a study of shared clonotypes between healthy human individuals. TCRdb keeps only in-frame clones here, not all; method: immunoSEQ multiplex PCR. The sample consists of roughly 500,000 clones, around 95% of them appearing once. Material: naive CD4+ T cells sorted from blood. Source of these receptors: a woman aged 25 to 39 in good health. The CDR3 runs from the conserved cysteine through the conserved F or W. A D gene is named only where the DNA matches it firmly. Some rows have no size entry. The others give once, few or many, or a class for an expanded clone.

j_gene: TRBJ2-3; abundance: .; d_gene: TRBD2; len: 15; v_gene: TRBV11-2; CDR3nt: TGTGCCAGCAGCTTACGGGGGAGGGTCCCAGATACGCAGTATTTT; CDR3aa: CASSLRGRVPDTQYF
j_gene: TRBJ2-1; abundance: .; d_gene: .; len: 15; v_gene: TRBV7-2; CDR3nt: TGTGCCAGCAACACATTTGTTAGCTCCTACAATGAGCAGTTCTTC; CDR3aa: CASNTFVSSYNEQFF
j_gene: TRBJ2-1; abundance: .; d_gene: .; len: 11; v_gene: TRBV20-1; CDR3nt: TGCAGTGCTTTGAGGCTGTCTGAGCAGTTCTTC; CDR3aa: CSALRLSEQFF
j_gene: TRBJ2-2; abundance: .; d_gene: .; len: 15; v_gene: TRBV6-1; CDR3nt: TGTGCCAGCAGTGAGGTCCTGGGGTACACCGGGGAGCTGTTTTTT; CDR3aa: CASSEVLGYTGELFF
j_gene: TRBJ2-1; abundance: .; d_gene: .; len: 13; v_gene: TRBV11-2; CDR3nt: TGTGCCAGCAGCTTAGTAGGGAGCAATGAGCAGTTCTTC; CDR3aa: CASSLVGSNEQFF
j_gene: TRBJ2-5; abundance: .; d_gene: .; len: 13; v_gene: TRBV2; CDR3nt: TGTGCCAGCAGTGAGGGAGGATTGGAGACCCAGTACTTC; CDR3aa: CASSEGGLETQYF
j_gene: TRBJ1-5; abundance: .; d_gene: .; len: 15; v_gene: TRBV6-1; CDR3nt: TGTGCCAGCAGTGGAAACAGGGTCGGCAATCAGCCCCAGCATTTT; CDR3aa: CASSGNRVGNQPQHF
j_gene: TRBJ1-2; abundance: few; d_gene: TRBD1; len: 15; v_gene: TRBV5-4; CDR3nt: TGTGCCAGCAGCTTCCGGGACAGGGATAGGAAAGGCTACACCTTC; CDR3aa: CASSFRDRDRKGYTF
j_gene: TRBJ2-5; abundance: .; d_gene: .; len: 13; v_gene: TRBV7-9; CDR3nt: TGTGCCAGCAGAACCAGGGTCCAAGAGACCCAGTACTTC; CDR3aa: CASRTRVQETQYF
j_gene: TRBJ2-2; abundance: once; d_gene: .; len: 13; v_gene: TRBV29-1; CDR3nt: TGCAGCGTTCAAGACCGGGCCACCGGGGAGCTGTTTTTT; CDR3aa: CSVQDRATGELFF